These 31 T cell receptor beta chains were sequenced from one sample in a study of shared clonotypes between healthy human individuals. This table comes from immunoSEQ multiplex PCR, and its TCRdb copy is limited to in-frame clones, with some not included. The sample lists roughly 590,000 clones; roughly 96% were seen once. CD45RO-negative, CCR7-selected cells formed the naive CD8 fraction, which excluded terminally differentiated effector memory CD45RA+ cells. What was sequenced was naive CD8+ T cells sorted from blood. The receptor set was obtained from a woman aged 25-40 years in good health.

This chain links TRBV2 with TRBJ2-2; D is ambiguous. With 11 bases removed from V and 3 bases from J, the gap between germline ends came to 19 bases. CDR1 and CDR2 from the germline V gene are SNHLY and FYNNEI. This CDR3 spans 15 amino acids. CDR3 loop: CARRLRRIDTGELFF. For the CDR3, the DNA is TGTGCCCGCCGGTTGAGGCGGATAGACACCGGGGAGCTGTTTTTT.

The CDR3 nucleotides read TGTGCCAGCAGTCGTGGTCCGAACACTGAAGCTTTCTTT. Residues: CASSRGPNTEAFF. The V gene is TRBV28, the J gene TRBJ1-1; no reliable D call. V lost 5 bases to trimming and J lost 1 base, with 8 bases between them. Germline V CDR1 and CDR2: MDHEN, SYDVKM. The CDR3 loop spans 13 amino acids.

This clone was recorded only once. The sample carries other DNA sequences with the same CDR3. V gene TRBV27 combines with J gene TRBJ2-7; 7 bases align to TRBD2. The junction had 1 base not matched to a gene; V was cut back by 3 bases and J by 2 bases. Germline V CDR1 and CDR2: MNHEY, SMNVEV (reference sequence). The length of the CDR3 is 13 residues. The chain's CDR3 is CASSLAGAYEQYF. The CDR3 nucleotides read TGTGCCAGCAGTTTGGCGGGGGCCTACGAGCAGTACTTC.

The chain combines TRBV7-9 with TRBJ2-1; no firm D call. The germline CDR1 and CDR2 sequences are SEHNR and FQNEAQ (reference sequence). CDR3 length equals 13 residues. Trimming stripped 5 bases from V and 8 bases from J, with 13 bases between. The CDR3 coding sequence is TGTGCCAGCAGCCCCGCTGTTGGGGATGAGCAGTTCTTC. It codes for CASSPAVGDEQFF.

The genes are TRBV29-1 and TRBJ2-7, with unresolved D. CDR3 length equals 14 residues. Germline assignment: CDR1 SQVTM and CDR2 ANQGSEA. Trimming took off 2 bases at V and 6 bases at J, with 17 bases between the two ends. The CDR3 DNA follows: TGCAGCGTTGAATCTACGGAACTCTGGGGCGAGCAGTACTTC. This codes for CSVESTELWGEQYF.

The rearrangement joins TRBV6-6 to TRBJ1-2, with D perhaps TRBD1 (5 bases). The CDR3 sequence is 13 residues long. Germline CDR1 MNHNY, CDR2 SVGAGI (reference sequence). Trimming removed 6 bases from V and 4 bases from J, with 12 bases in between. CDR3 nucleotide sequence: TGTGCCAGCAGCGAGACAGAGTTCTATGGCTACACCTTC. As protein: CASSETEFYGYTF.

The chain uses TRBV2 and TRBJ2-3, with 10 nucleotides matching TRBD2. The CDR3 is 16 residues long. In germline, CDR1 is SNHLY, CDR2 FYNNEI. Trimming removed 3 bases from V and 3 bases from J; junction bases left unmatched: 6. The CDR3 DNA reads TGTGCCAGCAGTGACCTAGCGGGAGCTAGGACAGATACGCAGTATTTT. Encoded protein: CASSDLAGARTDTQYF.

V gene TRBV7-6 combines with J gene TRBJ2-5; 8 bases map to TRBD1. V dropped 1 base and J dropped 11; count of bases not matched to a gene: 6. Per germline, CDR1 SGHVS and CDR2 FNYEAQ. The CDR3 length is 13 residues. CDR3: CASSLGGQADQYF. CDR3 in DNA: TGTGCCAGCAGCTTAGGGGGACAGGCGGATCAGTACTTC. Full variable domain (missing parts from reference TRBV7-6 and TRBJ2-5): GAGVSQSPRYKVTKRGQDVALRCDPISGHVSLYWYRQALGQGPEFLTYFNYEAQQDKSGLPNDRFSAERPEGSISTLTIQRTEQRDSAMYRCASSLGGQADQYFGPGTRLLVL.

CDR3 amino acids: CSVEEDTSGSLFPSNTQYF. DNA of the CDR3: TGCAGCGTTGAAGAGGACACTAGCGGGAGTCTGTTTCCTTCAAATACGCAGTATTTT. The chain couples TRBV29-1 to TRBJ2-3; 11 bases match TRBD2. CDR1 is SQVTM, CDR2 ANQGSEA, per germline. Unmatched junction bases numbered 18, after V lost 0 bases and J lost 7 bases. The CDR3 consists of 19 residues.

The chain couples TRBV13 to TRBJ2-7; D perhaps matches TRBD2 (6 bases). This CDR3 comprises 17 residues. V was trimmed by 0 bases and J by 2 bases, leaving 17 bases between them. Germline V gene sequence: CDR1 PRHDT, CDR2 FYEKMQ (reference sequence). In nucleotides, the CDR3 is TGTGCCAGCAGCTTAGGCCCGCCCGGGGGACCTACCTACGAGCAGTACTTC. It encodes CASSLGPPGGPTYEQYF.

The V call is TRBV28, the J call TRBJ2-7; 8 bases agree with TRBD2. The CDR3 sequence is 12 residues long. Germline CDR1 is MDHEN and CDR2 is SYDVKM. V dropped 11 bases and J dropped 3; count of bases not matched to a gene: 6. The CDR3, as DNA: TGTGCCTCTACGGCGGGGGGCTACGAGCAGTACTTC. Its protein product is CASTAGGYEQYF.

The chain joins TRBV11-1 to TRBJ1-2, with 9 nucleotides matching TRBD1. There are 15 residues in the CDR3. Germline V gene lookup returns CDR1 SGHAT and CDR2 FQDESV (reference sequence). The trim removed 2 bases at V and 6 bases at J, leaving 7 bases unmatched. The CDR3 nucleotides read TGTGCCAGCAGCTTAACCGAACAGGGGGCGAATGGCTACACCTTC. Its protein is CASSLTEQGANGYTF. Combining the CDR3 with reference TRBV11-1 and TRBJ1-2 gives the whole variable domain EAEVAQSPRYKITEKSQAVAFWCDPISGHATLYWYRQILGQGPELLVQFQDESVVDDSQLPKDRFSAERLKGVDSTLKIQPAELGDSAMYLCASSLTEQGANGYTFGSGTRLTVV.

The chain uses TRBV6-5 and TRBJ1-2, with D unclear. Germline V lookup: CDR1 MNHEY, CDR2 SVGAGI. The V end lost 2 bases, the J end lost 4 bases, and 8 bases lay between the germline ends. The CDR3 is 13 amino acids. In DNA, the CDR3 is TGTGCCAGCAGTTACGGCATCCTCTATGGCTACACCTTC. Translating gives CASSYGILYGYTF.

This sequence joins TRBV6-5 and TRBJ2-7; 12 bases are a match to TRBD2. This CDR3 contains 15 residues. J gave up 3 bases and V 5 bases, and 5 bases lay outside the gene matches. The germline V gene has CDR1 MNHEY and CDR2 SVGAGI. CDR3 coding DNA: TGTGCCAGCAGTGGGAGGACTAGCGGGGACTACGAGCAGTACTTC. It yields the protein CASSGRTSGDYEQYF.

As to this clone: The sample holds other DNA sequences that translate to the same CDR3. CDR3 nucleotide sequence: TGTGCCAGCAGTTTATCGCCGGGGTTGAACACTGAAGCTTTCTTT. Translating it yields CASSLSPGLNTEAFF. The gene calls are TRBV27 and TRBJ1-1; no clear D. The V gene lost 0 bases and the J gene lost 0 bases, with 8 bases spanning the gap. The CDR3 sequence is 15 residues long. The V gene's germline CDR1 is MNHEY and CDR2 SMNVEV (reference sequence).

The chain uses TRBV7-9 and TRBJ1-1; D gene unclear. Trimming took off 4 bases at V and 7 bases at J, with 7 bases between the two ends. This CDR3 comprises 11 residues. The germline gives CDR1 SEHNR, CDR2 FQNEAQ (reference sequence). The CDR3, as DNA: TGTGCCAGCAGCTACCAGAATGAAGCTTTCTTT. Its translation: CASSYQNEAFF.

The chain links TRBV4-1 to TRBJ2-1; TRBD2 matches at 12 bases. The CDR3 spans 16 residues. V lost 4 bases to trimming and J lost 1 base; unmatched junction nucleotides: 2. CDR1 and CDR2 (germline): MGHRA, YSYEKL. CDR3 bases: TGCGCCAGCAGCCTGGGACTAGCGGGTTCCTACAATGAGCAGTTCTTC. Translating it yields CASSLGLAGSYNEQFF.

The rearrangement links TRBV28 to TRBJ2-7; 10 nucleotides match TRBD2. V shed 1 base and J 7 bases; nucleotides not matched to a gene: 4. Germline assignment: CDR1 MDHEN and CDR2 SYDVKM. The CDR3 has 14 amino acids. The CDR3 sequence: CASSLSLLAGEQYF. The CDR3 DNA reads as TGTGCCAGCAGTTTATCCCTACTAGCGGGAGAGCAGTACTTC.

The CDR3 sequence is CSVEKERETNYGYTF. DNA of the CDR3: TGCAGCGTTGAAAAGGAGAGGGAAACTAACTATGGCTACACCTTC. The chain couples TRBV29-1 to TRBJ1-2, with unresolved D. CDR3 length: 15 residues. Between the trimmed V and J ends, which lost 2 bases and 0 bases, there was a span of 13 bases. Germline V gene sequence: CDR1 SQVTM, CDR2 ANQGSEA.

The chain combines TRBV7-9 with TRBJ2-7; TRBD1 is a possible D gene (5 bases). The CDR3 has 13 amino acids. Trimming stripped 5 bases from V and 3 bases from J, with 11 bases between. Germline V gene data show CDR1 as SEHNR and CDR2 as FQNEAQ (reference sequence). The CDR3 protein is CASSPGHIYEQYF. The CDR3 DNA is TGTGCCAGCAGCCCCGGACACATCTACGAGCAGTACTTC.

V gene TRBV27 combines with J gene TRBJ2-3, with TRBD2 as a possible D gene (6 bases). Germline CDR1 is MNHEY and CDR2 is SMNVEV (reference sequence). The germline V and J ends were trimmed by 4 bases and 6 bases, with 20 bases remaining between them. CDR3 size: 16 residues. CDR3 sequence: CASSSYRGGATDTQYF. The CDR3 DNA reads TGTGCCAGCAGTTCTTACCGCGGAGGGGCGACCGATACGCAGTATTTT.

This chain uses TRBV29-1 with TRBJ1-2, with 8 bases identical to TRBD1. Germline V gives CDR1 SQVTM, CDR2 ANQGSEA. Trimming took 6 bases from V and 0 from J; bases not matched to a gene: 9. The CDR3 runs to 15 residues. This CDR3 reads CSVGGGQEANYGYTF. CDR3 DNA sequence: TGCAGCGTCGGGGGGGGACAGGAGGCTAACTATGGCTACACCTTC.

CDR3 loop: CASSLDYGNPQHF. CDR3 nucleotide sequence: TGTGCCAGCAGTTTAGATTACGGGAATCCTCAGCATTTT. The chain uses TRBV27 and TRBJ1-5; D gene unclear. The CDR3 is 13 amino acids. The V and J ends lost 2 bases and 13 bases respectively, with 15 bases between them. CDR1 and CDR2 from the germline V gene are MNHEY and SMNVEV (reference sequence).

The chain couples TRBV5-1 to TRBJ1-1; 11 positions agree with TRBD1. Germline V lookup: CDR1 SGHRS, CDR2 YFSETQ. With V trimmed by 0 bases and J by 5 bases, 15 bases remained unmatched. This CDR3 is 19 amino acids long. The CDR3 loop is CASSLGSGGQGVKRTEAFF. The CDR3 DNA reads as TGCGCCAGCAGCTTGGGGTCTGGGGGACAGGGGGTCAAGAGGACTGAAGCTTTCTTT.

The rearrangement joins TRBV19 to TRBJ2-7; tentatively, D is TRBD1 (6 bases). Germline V gene sequence: CDR1 LNHDA, CDR2 SQIVND (reference sequence). V was clipped by 4 bases and J by 3 bases, with 13 bases between them. The CDR3 sequence is 14 residues long. As DNA, the CDR3 is TGTGCCAGTAGTAGTATGACAGGTGACTACGAGCAGTACTTC. Protein product: CASSSMTGDYEQYF.

The chain combines TRBV14 with TRBJ2-5, with TRBD2 as a possible D gene (7 bases). The V and J ends lost 0 bases and 7 bases respectively, with 12 bases between them. This CDR3 is 14 amino acids long. CDR1 is SGHDN and CDR2 is FVKESK in the germline V gene. This CDR3 reads CASSQEGGAWTQYF. DNA for the CDR3: TGTGCCAGCAGCCAAGAGGGGGGGGCGTGGACCCAGTACTTC. Full variable domain (missing parts from reference TRBV14 and TRBJ2-5): EAGVTQFPSHSVIEKGQTVTLRCDPISGHDNLYWYRRVMGKEIKFLLHFVKESKQDESGMPNNRFLAERTGGTYSTLKVQPAELEDSGVYFCASSQEGGAWTQYFGPGTRLLVL.

V gene TRBV5-4 combines with J gene TRBJ1-1, with 7 positions matching TRBD1. J lost 5 bases, V lost 0 bases, and 10 bases had no gene match. The CDR3 spans 16 residues. The germline V gene encodes CDR1 SGHNT and CDR2 YYREEE (reference sequence). In DNA, the CDR3 is TGTGCCAGCAGCTTGGGCACCAGGGGGATGGGAACTGAAGCTTTCTTT. Its protein product is CASSLGTRGMGTEAFF.

The chain has TRBV30 and TRBJ2-7, with TRBD1 identical over 9 bases. V shed 2 bases and J 2 bases; nucleotides not matched to a gene: 7. Germline lookup yields CDR1 GTSNPN and CDR2 SVGIG (reference sequence). This CDR3 is built from 15 residues. The CDR3 reads CAWSPPRDRAYEQYF. CDR3 nucleotide sequence: TGTGCCTGGAGTCCACCCCGGGACAGGGCCTACGAGCAGTACTTC.

CDR3 sequence reads: CASSLQGYNEKLFF. In DNA, the CDR3 is TGTGCCAGCAGCTTACAGGGGTATAATGAAAAACTGTTTTTT. The V and J genes are TRBV7-6 and TRBJ1-4, with a weak D call TRBD1 (6 bases). CDR1 and CDR2 (germline): SGHVS, FNYEAQ. Trimming stripped 2 bases from V and 4 bases from J, with 8 bases between. This CDR3 has 14 residues.

This chain links TRBV5-6 with TRBJ2-7; the D is unclear. Trimming left V 4 bases short and J 1 base short, with 6 bases between. Per germline, CDR1 SGHDT and CDR2 YYEEEE. This CDR3 spans 12 amino acids. The CDR3 region is CASSLQSYEQYF. The CDR3 bases are TGTGCCAGCAGCCTACAGTCCTACGAGCAGTACTTC.

The chain recombines TRBV4-2 with TRBJ2-7, with D perhaps given as TRBD1 or TRBD2 (5 bases each). The V gene lost 4 bases and the J gene lost 0 bases, with 22 bases spanning the gap. This CDR3 region has 18 residues. Germline CDR1 is LGHNA and CDR2 is YNFKEQ. This CDR3 reads CASSPAGVGRGGSYEQYF. DNA for the CDR3: TGTGCCAGCAGCCCGGCTGGGGTTGGACGTGGGGGCTCCTACGAGCAGTACTTC.